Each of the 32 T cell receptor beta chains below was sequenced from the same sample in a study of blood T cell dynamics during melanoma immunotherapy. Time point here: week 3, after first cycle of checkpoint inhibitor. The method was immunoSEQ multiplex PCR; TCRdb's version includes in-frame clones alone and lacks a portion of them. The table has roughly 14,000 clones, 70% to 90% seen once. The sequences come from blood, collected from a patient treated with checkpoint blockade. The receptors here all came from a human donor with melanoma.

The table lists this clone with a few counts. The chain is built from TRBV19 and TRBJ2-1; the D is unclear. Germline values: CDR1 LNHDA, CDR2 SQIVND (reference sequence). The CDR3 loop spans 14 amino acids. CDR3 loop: CAIDDPSSYNEQFF. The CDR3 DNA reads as TGTGCTATTGACGACCCGAGCTCCTACAATGAGCAGTTCTTC.

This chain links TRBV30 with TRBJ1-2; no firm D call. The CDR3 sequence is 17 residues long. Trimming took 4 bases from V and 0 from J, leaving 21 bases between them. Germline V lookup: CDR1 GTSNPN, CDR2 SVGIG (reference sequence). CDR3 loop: CAWTAGLASIANYGYTF. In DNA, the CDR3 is TGTGCCTGGACGGCAGGATTGGCCTCGATAGCTAACTATGGCTACACCTTC.

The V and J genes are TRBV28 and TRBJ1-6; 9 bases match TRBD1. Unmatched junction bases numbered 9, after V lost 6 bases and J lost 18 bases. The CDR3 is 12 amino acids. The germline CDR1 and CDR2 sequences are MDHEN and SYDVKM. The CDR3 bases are TGTGCCAGCAGATCAGGGACAGGGTTTACCCACTTT. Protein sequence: CASRSGTGFTHF.

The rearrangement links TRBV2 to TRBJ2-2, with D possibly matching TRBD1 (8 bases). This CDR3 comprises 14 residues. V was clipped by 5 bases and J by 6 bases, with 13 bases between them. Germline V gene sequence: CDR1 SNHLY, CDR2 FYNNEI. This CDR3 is CASSLQGGPGELFF. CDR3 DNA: TGTGCCAGCAGTTTACAGGGGGGGCCCGGGGAGCTGTTTTTT.

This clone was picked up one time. CDR3 coding DNA: TGTGCCAGCTCACGCGGAGCAGAAGAGACCCAGTACTTC. Translating it yields CASSRGAEETQYF. The chain recombines TRBV18 with TRBJ2-5; D is unclear. The V gene's germline CDR1 is KGHSH and CDR2 LQKENI. The CDR3 sequence is 13 residues long. Trimming left V 4 bases short and J 3 bases short, with 9 bases between.

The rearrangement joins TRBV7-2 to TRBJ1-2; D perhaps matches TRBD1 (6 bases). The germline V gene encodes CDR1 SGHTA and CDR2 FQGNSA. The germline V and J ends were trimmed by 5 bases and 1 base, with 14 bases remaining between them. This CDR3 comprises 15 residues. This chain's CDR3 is CASSLVGGGNYGYTF. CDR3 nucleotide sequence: TGTGCCAGCAGCCTAGTGGGGGGCGGTAACTATGGCTACACCTTC.

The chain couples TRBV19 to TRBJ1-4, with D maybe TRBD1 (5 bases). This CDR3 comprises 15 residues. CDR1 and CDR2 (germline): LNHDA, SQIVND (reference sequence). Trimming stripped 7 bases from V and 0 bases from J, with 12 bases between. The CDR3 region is CASKPRGATNEKLFF. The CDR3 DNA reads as TGTGCCAGTAAACCCCGGGGGGCAACTAATGAAAAACTGTTTTTT.

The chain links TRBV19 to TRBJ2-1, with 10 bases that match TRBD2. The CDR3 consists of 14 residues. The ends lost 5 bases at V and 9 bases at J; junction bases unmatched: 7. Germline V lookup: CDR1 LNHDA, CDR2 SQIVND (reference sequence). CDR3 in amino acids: CASSVPSGSVEQFF. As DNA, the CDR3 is TGTGCCAGTAGTGTGCCTAGCGGGAGTGTTGAGCAGTTCTTC.

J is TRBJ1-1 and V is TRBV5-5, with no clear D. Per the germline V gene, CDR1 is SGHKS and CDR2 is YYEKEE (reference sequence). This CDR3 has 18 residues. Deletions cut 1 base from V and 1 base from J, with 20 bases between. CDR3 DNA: TGTGCCAGCAGCTTGAATCCTATTGAAGGCATAGAGAACACTGAAGCTTTCTTT. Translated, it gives CASSLNPIEGIENTEAFF.

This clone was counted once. This CDR3 reads CAWSVIGETQYF. In nucleotides, the CDR3 is TGTGCCTGGAGTGTTATAGGGGAGACCCAGTACTTC. The chain carries TRBV30 and TRBJ2-5; the D is unclear. The CDR3 is 12 residues long. Per the germline V gene, CDR1 is GTSNPN and CDR2 is SVGIG (reference sequence). Trimming took off 0 bases at V and 5 bases at J, with 7 bases between the two ends.

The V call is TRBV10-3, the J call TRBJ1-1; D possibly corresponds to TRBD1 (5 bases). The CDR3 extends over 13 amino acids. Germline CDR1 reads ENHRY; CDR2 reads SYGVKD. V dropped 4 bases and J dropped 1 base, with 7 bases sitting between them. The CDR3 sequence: CAISARANTEAFF. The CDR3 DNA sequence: TGTGCCATCAGTGCCAGGGCGAACACTGAAGCTTTCTTT.

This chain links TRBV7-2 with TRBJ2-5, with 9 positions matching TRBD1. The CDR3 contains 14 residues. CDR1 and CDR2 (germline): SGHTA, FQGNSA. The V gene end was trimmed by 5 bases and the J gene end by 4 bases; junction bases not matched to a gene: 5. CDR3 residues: CASSADRGSETQYF. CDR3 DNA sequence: TGTGCCAGCAGCGCGGACAGGGGTTCAGAGACCCAGTACTTC.

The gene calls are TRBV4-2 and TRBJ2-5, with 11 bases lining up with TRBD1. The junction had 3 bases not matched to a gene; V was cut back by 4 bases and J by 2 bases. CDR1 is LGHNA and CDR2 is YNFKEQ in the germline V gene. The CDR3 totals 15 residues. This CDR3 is CASSRTGGRQETQYF. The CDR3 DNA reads TGTGCCAGCAGCCGGACAGGGGGCAGGCAAGAGACCCAGTACTTC.

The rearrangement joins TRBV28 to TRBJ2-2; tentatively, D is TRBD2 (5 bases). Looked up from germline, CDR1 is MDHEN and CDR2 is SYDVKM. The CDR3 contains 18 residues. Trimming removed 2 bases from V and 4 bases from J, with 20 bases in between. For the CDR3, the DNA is TGTGCCAGCAGTTTAGGACTTGGTTTTAAGGGTGTCACCGGGGAGCTGTTTTTT. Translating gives CASSLGLGFKGVTGELFF. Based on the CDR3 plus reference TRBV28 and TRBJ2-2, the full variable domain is DVKVTQSSRYLVKRTGEKVFLECVQDMDHENMFWYRQDPGLGLRLIYFSYDVKMKEKGDIPEGYSVSREKKERFSLILESASTNQTSMYLCASSLGLGFKGVTGELFFGEGSRLTVL.

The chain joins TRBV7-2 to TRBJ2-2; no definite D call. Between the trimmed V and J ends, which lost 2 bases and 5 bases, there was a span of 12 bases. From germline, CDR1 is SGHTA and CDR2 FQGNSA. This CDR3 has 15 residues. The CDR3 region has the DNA TGTGCCAGCAGCTTATTACGGACCTTGACCGGGGAGCTGTTTTTT. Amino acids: CASSLLRTLTGELFF.

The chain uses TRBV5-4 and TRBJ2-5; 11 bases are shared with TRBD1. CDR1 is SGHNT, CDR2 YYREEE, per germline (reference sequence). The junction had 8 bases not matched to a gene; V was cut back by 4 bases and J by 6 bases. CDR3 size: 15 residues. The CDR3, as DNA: TGTGCCAGCAGCCTACGGACAGGGGGCGCGCAGACCCAGTACTTC. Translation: CASSLRTGGAQTQYF.

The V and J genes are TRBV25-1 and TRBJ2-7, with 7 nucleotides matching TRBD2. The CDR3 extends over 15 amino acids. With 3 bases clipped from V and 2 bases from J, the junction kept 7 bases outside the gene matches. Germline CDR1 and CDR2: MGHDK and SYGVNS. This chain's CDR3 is CASSEAGAITYEQYF. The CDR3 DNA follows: TGTGCCAGCAGTGAGGCGGGAGCCATCACCTACGAGCAGTACTTC.

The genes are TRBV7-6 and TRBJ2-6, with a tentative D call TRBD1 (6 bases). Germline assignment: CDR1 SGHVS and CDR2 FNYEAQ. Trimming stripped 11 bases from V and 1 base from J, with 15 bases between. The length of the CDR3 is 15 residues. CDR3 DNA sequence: TGTGCCGGGAGCCAGGGGCAATCTGGGGCCAACGTCCTGACTTTC. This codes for CAGSQGQSGANVLTF.

CDR3 residues: CASSPPGSNTGELFF. For the CDR3, the DNA is TGTGCCAGCAGCCCCCCCGGGAGTAACACCGGGGAGCTGTTTTTT. This chain connects TRBV28 to TRBJ2-2; a possible D gene is TRBD2 (6 bases). Germline loops: CDR1 MDHEN, CDR2 SYDVKM. The CDR3 covers 15 residues. Trimming stripped 6 bases from V and 2 bases from J, with 13 bases between.

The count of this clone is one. The CDR3 spells CASSTTVNYGYTF. The DNA for the CDR3 is TGTGCCAGCAGTACGACAGTTAACTATGGCTACACCTTC. The chain combines TRBV2 with TRBJ1-2, with D tentatively TRBD1 (5 bases). There are 13 residues in the CDR3. Germline assignment: CDR1 SNHLY and CDR2 FYNNEI. Between the trimmed V and J ends, which lost 5 bases and 1 base, there was a span of 8 bases.

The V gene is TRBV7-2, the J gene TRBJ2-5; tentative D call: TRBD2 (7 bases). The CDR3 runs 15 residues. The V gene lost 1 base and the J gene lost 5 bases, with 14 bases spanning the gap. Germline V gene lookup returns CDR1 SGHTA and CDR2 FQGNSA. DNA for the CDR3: TGTGCCAGCAGCTTAGTCGGGGGGCCCTGGGAGACCCAGTACTTC. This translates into CASSLVGGPWETQYF.

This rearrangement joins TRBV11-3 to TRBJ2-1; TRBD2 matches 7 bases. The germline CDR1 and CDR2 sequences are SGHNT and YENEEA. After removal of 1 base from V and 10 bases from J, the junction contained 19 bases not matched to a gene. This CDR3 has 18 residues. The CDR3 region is CASSLGEGAGDIMQEQFF. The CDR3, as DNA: TGTGCCAGCAGCTTAGGGGAGGGTGCGGGCGATATTATGCAGGAGCAGTTCTTC.

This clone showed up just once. CDR3: CASSQVKDTGELFF. The CDR3 DNA reads TGCGCCAGCAGCCAAGTCAAGGACACCGGGGAGCTGTTTTTT. V gene TRBV4-3 combines with J gene TRBJ2-2; D uncertain. The V end was cut by 1 base, the J end by 3 bases, with 6 bases between. Germline values: CDR1 LGHNA, CDR2 YSLEER. The CDR3 extends over 14 amino acids.

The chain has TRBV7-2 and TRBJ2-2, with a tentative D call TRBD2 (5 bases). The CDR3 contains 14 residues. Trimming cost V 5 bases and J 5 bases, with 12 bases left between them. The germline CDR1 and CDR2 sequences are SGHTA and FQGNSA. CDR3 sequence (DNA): TGTGCCAGCAGCGCCGGAACTAGGACCGGGGAGCTGTTTTTT. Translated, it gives CASSAGTRTGELFF.

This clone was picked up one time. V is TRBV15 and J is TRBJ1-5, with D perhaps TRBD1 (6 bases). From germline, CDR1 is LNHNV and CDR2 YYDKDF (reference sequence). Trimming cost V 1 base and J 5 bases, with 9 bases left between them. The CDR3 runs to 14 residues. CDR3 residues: CATSRGGAYQPQHF. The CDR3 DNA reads TGTGCCACCAGCAGAGGGGGGGCTTATCAGCCCCAGCATTTT.

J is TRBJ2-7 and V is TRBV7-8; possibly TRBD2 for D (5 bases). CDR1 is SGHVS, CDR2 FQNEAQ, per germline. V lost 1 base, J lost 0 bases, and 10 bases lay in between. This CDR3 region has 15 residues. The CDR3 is CASSLVSADSYEQYF. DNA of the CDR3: TGTGCCAGCAGCTTAGTTAGCGCTGACTCCTACGAGCAGTACTTC.

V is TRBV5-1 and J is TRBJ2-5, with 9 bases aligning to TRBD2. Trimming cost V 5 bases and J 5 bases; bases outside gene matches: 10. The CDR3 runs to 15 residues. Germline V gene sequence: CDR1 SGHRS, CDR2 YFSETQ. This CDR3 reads CASSNVAGVKETQYF. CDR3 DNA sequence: TGCGCCAGCAGTAATGTAGCGGGAGTTAAGGAGACCCAGTACTTC.

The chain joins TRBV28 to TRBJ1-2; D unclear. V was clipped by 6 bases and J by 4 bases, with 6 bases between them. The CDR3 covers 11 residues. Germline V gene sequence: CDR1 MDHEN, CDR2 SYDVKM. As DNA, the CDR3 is TGTGCCAGCAGCTCAGGCTATGGCTACACCTTC. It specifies CASSSGYGYTF.

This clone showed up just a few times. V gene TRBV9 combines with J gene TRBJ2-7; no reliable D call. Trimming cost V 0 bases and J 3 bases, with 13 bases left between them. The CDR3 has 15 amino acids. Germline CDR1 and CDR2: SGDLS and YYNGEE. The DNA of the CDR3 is TGTGCCAGCAGCGTAGAAAGTACTTCTAACTACGAGCAGTACTTC. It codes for CASSVESTSNYEQYF.

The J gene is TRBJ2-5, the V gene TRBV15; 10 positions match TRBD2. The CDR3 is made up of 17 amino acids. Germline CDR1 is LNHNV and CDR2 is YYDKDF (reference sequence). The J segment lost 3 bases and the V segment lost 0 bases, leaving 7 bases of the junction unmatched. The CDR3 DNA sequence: TGTGCCACCAGCAGAGATAGGACTAGCGGAACTAAAGAGACCCAGTACTTC. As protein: CATSRDRTSGTKETQYF.

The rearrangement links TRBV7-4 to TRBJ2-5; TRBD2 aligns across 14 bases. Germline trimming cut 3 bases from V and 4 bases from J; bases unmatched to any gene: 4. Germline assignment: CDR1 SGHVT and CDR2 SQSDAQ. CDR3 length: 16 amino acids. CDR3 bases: TGTGCCAGCAGCTTGGGACTAGCGGGAGATGGAGAGACCCAGTACTTC. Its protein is CASSLGLAGDGETQYF.

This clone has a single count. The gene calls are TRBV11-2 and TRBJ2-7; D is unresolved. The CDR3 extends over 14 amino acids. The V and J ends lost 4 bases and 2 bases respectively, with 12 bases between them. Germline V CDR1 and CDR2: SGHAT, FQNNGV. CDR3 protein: CASSSTRHTYEQYF. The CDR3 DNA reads TGTGCCAGCAGCTCAACTCGGCATACCTACGAGCAGTACTTC.